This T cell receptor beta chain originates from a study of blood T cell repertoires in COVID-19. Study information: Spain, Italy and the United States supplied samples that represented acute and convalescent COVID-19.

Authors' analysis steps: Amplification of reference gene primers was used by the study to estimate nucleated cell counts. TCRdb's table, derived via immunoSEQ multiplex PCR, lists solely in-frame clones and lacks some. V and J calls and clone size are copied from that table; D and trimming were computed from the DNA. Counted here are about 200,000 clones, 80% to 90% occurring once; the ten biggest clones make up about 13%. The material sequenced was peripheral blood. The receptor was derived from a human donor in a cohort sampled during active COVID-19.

The CDR3 DNA follows: TGTGCCAGCACCTACAGGGGGGGATCCCCCGGGGAGCTGTTTTTT. Translated, it gives CASTYRGGSPGELFF. The chain recombines TRBV6-5 with TRBJ2-2, with D possibly TRBD1 on 8 matching bases. The CDR3 is 15 residues long. Trimming pared 7 bases from V and 6 bases from J, leaving 18 bases between. Per germline, CDR1 MNHEY and CDR2 SVGAGI.